One and the same sample provided the 11 T cell receptor beta chains below, sequenced in a study of T cells in Graves' hyperthyroidism and ophthalmopathy. TCR beta CDR3 region amplification was performed from RNA transcripts. Primed by the HTBI set, a first-round RT-PCR was run on the TCR CDR3. In TCRdb, the multiplex PCR reads were re-called with MiXCR into one record per CDR3 protein. The data contain 45,000 to 60,000 distinct CDR3 sequences, about 50% of them singletons. Material for sequencing was blood. The origin of the receptors is a woman in her 30s with Graves' ophthalmopathy.

This clonotype was found many times. This chain connects TRBV7-2 to TRBJ2-1; D is ambiguous. V shed 0 bases and J shed 8 bases, with 8 bases lying between them. This CDR3 contains 13 residues. Germline loops: CDR1 SGHTA, CDR2 FQGNSA. The CDR3 nucleotides read TGTGCCAGCAGCTTAGCGCAAATGCATGAGCAGTTCTTC. Its translation: CASSLAQMHEQFF.

V gene TRBV29-1 combines with J gene TRBJ2-2; TRBD2 agrees at 7 bases. The CDR3 runs to 16 residues. J was trimmed by 3 bases and V by 8 bases; bases with no gene match: 15. CDR1 is SQVTM and CDR2 is ANQGSEA in the germline V gene. The CDR3, as DNA: TGCAGCACCCCCCTCCCGACTAGCCTACACACCGGGGAGCTGTTTTTT. Protein sequence: CSTPLPTSLHTGELFF.

V usage is TRBV2 and J usage is TRBJ2-5; 8 bases align to TRBD1. Per germline, CDR1 SNHLY and CDR2 FYNNEI. The CDR3 length is 15 residues. Trimming took 3 bases from V and 9 from J; bases not matched to a gene: 12. CDR3 residues: CASSEDRARNQPQYF. Written as DNA, the CDR3 is TGTGCCAGCAGTGAGGACAGGGCACGCAATCAGCCCCAGTACTTC. Variable domain in full (rest from reference TRBV2 and TRBJ2-5): EPEVTQTPSHQVTQMGQEVILRCVPISNHLYFYWYRQILGQKVEFLVSFYNNEISEKSEIFDDQFSVERPDGSNFTLKIRSTKLEDSAMYFCASSEDRARNQPQYFGPGTRLLVL.

This clonotype has a count of ten or more. The chain has TRBV14 and TRBJ2-5; weak D call: TRBD2 (5 bases). The CDR3 runs 14 residues. Germline-derived CDR1 and CDR2 are SGHDN and FVKESK. Trimming stripped 0 bases from V and 4 bases from J, with 9 bases between. Written as DNA, the CDR3 is TGTGCCAGCAGCCAAGATCGAGGGTTAGAGACCCAGTACTTC. Translated: CASSQDRGLETQYF. The full variable domain, completed using reference TRBV14 and TRBJ2-5, is EAGVTQFPSHSVIEKGQTVTLRCDPISGHDNLYWYRRVMGKEIKFLLHFVKESKQDESGMPNNRFLAERTGGTYSTLKVQPAELEDSGVYFCASSQDRGLETQYFGPGTRLLVL.

The sample holds many counts of this clonotype. The genes are TRBV5-1 and TRBJ2-4; D may be TRBD1 (5 bases). This CDR3 has 14 amino acids. Per germline, CDR1 SGHRS and CDR2 YFSETQ. Trimming pared 5 bases from V and 0 bases from J, leaving 9 bases between. The CDR3 region has the DNA TGCGCCAGCAGTTTAGGGGAAGCCAAAAACATTCAGTACTTC. This codes for CASSLGEAKNIQYF.

The chain carries TRBV7-2 and TRBJ2-5; D is possibly TRBD2 (5 bases). In germline, CDR1 is SGHTA, CDR2 FQGNSA. The CDR3 consists of 12 residues. Trimming left V 4 bases short and J 5 bases short, with 8 bases between. CDR3 in amino acids: CASSSRGETQYF. As DNA, the CDR3 is TGTGCCAGCAGCTCTCGCGGGGAGACCCAGTACTTC.

This clonotype was seen at least ten times. The rearrangement links TRBV10-3 to TRBJ2-1; 8 bases line up with TRBD1. J gave up 3 bases and V 5 bases, and 6 bases lay outside the gene matches. CDR3 length: 15 residues. Germline CDR1 ENHRY, CDR2 SYGVKD. This CDR3 reads CAISPDRVSYNEQFF. CDR3 nucleotides: TGTGCCATCAGTCCGGACAGGGTGAGCTACAATGAGCAGTTCTTC.

In this sample, this clonotype turned up many times. The chain combines TRBV27 with TRBJ2-1; D gene ambiguous. Germline loops: CDR1 MNHEY, CDR2 SMNVEV (reference sequence). The CDR3 loop spans 14 amino acids. V was pared by 2 bases and J by 1 base, with 6 bases between. CDR3 sequence reads: CASSLKRSYNEQFF. For the CDR3, the DNA is TGTGCCAGCAGTTTAAAGCGATCCTACAATGAGCAGTTCTTC.

In this sample, this clonotype turned up many times. This rearrangement joins TRBV20-1 to TRBJ2-1; D ambiguous. CDR1 and CDR2 (germline): DFQATT, SNEGSKA (reference sequence). The germline V and J ends were trimmed by 2 bases and 0 bases, with 14 bases remaining between them. This CDR3 has 16 residues. The CDR3 region has the DNA TGCAGTGCTAGACCAATTCGCCTGCACTCCTACAATGAGCAGTTCTTC. As protein: CSARPIRLHSYNEQFF.

This clonotype was detected ten times or more. V is TRBV7-9 and J is TRBJ2-6, with unresolved D. The CDR3 length is 16 residues. V was shortened by 5 bases and J by 1 base, with 12 bases between the two germline ends. Germline CDR1 reads SEHNR; CDR2 reads FQNEAQ (reference sequence). The CDR3 DNA reads as TGTGCCAGCAGCCAGTGGCTTCCGTCTGGGGCCAACGTCCTGACTTTC. Protein: CASSQWLPSGANVLTF.

The chain uses TRBV5-1 and TRBJ2-3; TRBD2 is a possible D gene (7 bases). The V end lost 3 bases, the J end lost 4 bases, and 18 bases lay between the germline ends. The CDR3 sequence is 16 residues long. Germline lookup yields CDR1 SGHRS and CDR2 YFSETQ. The CDR3 DNA sequence: TGCGCCAGCAGCTACGGCCGGGGGGCTGAGGCAGATACGCAGTATTTT. Translation gives CASSYGRGAEADTQYF.